This entry is about one T cell receptor (beta chain). TCR beta cDNA came from 400 to 500 ng total RNA, primed with a constant-region primer. Nested multiplex PCR, run for three rounds with slightly modified ARM-PCR, yielded TCR beta libraries. TRBV1-TRBV30 forward primers paired with a C-beta reverse primer were used in the first two PCR rounds, which ran approximately 10 cycles each. TCRdb passed the multiplex PCR reads through MiXCR, listing each CDR3 protein once. This repertoire shows hundreds of thousands of distinct CDR3 sequences, 58% found once; its top ten account for over 15%. The V end was cut by 6 bases, the J end by 3 bases, with 12 bases between. The CDR3 consists of 14 residues. RNA isolated from unsorted whole blood supplied the blood RNA, with germline DNA also extracted. The data were obtained in a study of tumor-infiltrating lymphocytes in primary liver carcinoma. About the research overall: Sample yields of productive TCRbeta reads, ranging from roughly 3.65 to 8 million, were similar across tissue types.

The sequence derives from a woman aged 25 to 45 with primary liver carcinoma and hepatitis B virus infection. The chain links TRBV12-3 or TRBV12-4 to TRBJ1-5; D is unclear. Sequenced material: peripheral blood. CDR3 amino acids: CASSFLNNNQPQHF. The CDR3 region has the DNA TGTGCCAGCAGCTTCCTTAATAACAATCAGCCCCAGCATTTT.